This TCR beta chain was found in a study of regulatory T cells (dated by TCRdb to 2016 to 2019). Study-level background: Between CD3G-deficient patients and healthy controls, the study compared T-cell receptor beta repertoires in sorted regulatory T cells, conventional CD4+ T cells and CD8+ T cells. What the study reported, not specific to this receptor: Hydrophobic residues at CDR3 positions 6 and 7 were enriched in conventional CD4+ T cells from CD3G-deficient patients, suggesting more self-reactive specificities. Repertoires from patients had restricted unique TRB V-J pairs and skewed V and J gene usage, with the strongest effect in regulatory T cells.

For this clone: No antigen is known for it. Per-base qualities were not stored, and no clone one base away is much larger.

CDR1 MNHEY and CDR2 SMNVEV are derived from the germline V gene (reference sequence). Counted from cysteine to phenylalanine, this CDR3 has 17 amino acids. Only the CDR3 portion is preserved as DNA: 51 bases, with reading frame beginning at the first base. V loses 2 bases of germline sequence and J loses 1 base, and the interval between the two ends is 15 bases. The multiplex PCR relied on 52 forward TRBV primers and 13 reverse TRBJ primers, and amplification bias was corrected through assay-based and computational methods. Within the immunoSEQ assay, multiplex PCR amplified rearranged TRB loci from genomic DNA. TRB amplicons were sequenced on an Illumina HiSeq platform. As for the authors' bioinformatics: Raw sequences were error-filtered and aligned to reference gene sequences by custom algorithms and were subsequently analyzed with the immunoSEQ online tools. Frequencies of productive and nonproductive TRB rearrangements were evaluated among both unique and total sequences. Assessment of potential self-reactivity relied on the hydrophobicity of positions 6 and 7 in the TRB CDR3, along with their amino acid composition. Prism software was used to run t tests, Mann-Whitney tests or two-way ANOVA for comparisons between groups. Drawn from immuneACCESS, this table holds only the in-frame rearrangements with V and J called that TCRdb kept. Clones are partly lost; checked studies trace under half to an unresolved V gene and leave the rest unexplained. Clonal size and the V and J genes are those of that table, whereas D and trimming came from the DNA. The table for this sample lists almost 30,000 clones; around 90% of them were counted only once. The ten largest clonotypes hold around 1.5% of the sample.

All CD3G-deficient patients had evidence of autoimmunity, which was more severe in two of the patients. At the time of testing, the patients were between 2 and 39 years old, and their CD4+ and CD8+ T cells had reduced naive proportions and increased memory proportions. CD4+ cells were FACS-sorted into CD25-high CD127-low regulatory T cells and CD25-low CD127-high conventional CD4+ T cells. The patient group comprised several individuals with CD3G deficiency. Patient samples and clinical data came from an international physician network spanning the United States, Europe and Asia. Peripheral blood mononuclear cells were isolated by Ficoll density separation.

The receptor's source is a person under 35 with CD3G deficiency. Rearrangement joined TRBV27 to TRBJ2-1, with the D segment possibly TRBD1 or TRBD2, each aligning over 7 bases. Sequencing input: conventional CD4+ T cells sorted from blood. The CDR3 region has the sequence CASSLAGGGASYNEQFF. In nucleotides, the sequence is TGTGCCAGCAGTTTAGCAGGGGGGGGCGCATCCTACAATGAGCAGTTCTTC.